This entry lists 19 T cell receptor beta chains sequenced from one sample in a study of cytomegalovirus exposure and HLA in healthy donors (dated by TCRdb to the late 2010s). Receptor amplification or capture employed the immunoSEQ multiplex PCR assay. For the multiplex PCR, a mixture combining 60 forward primers for TCR Vbeta segments and 13 reverse primers for TCR Jbeta segments was used. The source is immuneACCESS, and TCRdb retained only in-frame sequences with V and J called. Part of the clones is not carried over; for the studies checked, unresolved V genes explain less than half of this, and the remainder is unexplained. The sample has about 150,000 clones on record, roughly 85% of them singletons. Less than 2% of the sample rests with the top ten. What was sequenced was PBMCs. These receptors originate from a man aged 40-55 years in good health and CMV-seronegative.

V and J are TRBV6-5 and TRBJ1-2; 7 positions agree with TRBD1. V lost 6 bases and J lost 6; bases outside the gene matches: 7. The V gene's germline CDR1 is MNHEY and CDR2 SVGAGI. The CDR3 is 13 residues long. CDR3 in DNA: TGTGCCAGCAGGAAATTTACAGGGGATGGCTACACCTTC. This codes for CASRKFTGDGYTF.

The chain has TRBV10-3 and TRBJ2-5; 10 positions agree with TRBD2. The CDR3 sequence is 13 residues long. Unmatched junction bases numbered 2, after V lost 6 bases and J lost 4 bases. Germline CDR1 is ENHRY and CDR2 is SYGVKD. The CDR3 sequence: CAISSGGAETQYF. The CDR3, as DNA: TGTGCCATCAGCAGCGGGGGGGCAGAGACCCAGTACTTC.

The chain joins TRBV28 to TRBJ2-6; 7 nucleotides line up with TRBD1. The CDR3 consists of 17 residues. Germline assignment: CDR1 MDHEN and CDR2 SYDVKM. V lost 3 bases and J lost 0; bases outside the gene matches: 5. The CDR3 loop is CASSFRQGSSGANVLTF. The CDR3 coding sequence is TGTGCCAGCAGTTTTCGACAGGGAAGCTCTGGGGCCAACGTCCTGACTTTC.

CDR3 coding DNA: TGTGCCAGCAGTTTCCCAGAGCCCCAGCATTTT. It yields the protein CASSFPEPQHF. The chain carries TRBV27 and TRBJ1-5; D uncertain. Per the germline V gene, CDR1 is MNHEY and CDR2 is SMNVEV (reference sequence). The length of the CDR3 is 11 residues. V was trimmed by 3 bases and J by 8 bases, leaving 5 bases between them.

The chain employs TRBV5-6 and TRBJ1-1, with no clear D. This CDR3 spans 13 amino acids. Germline V CDR1 and CDR2: SGHDT, YYEEEE. Trimming removed 4 bases at V and 1 base at J, with 8 bases between. The CDR3 DNA reads TGTGCCAGCAGCACGGCGGGGAACACTGAAGCTTTCTTT. Translated, it gives CASSTAGNTEAFF.

In its sample, this clone was seen a few times. The chain employs TRBV28 and TRBJ1-1; D gene ambiguous. The CDR3 has 13 residues. The germline gives CDR1 MDHEN, CDR2 SYDVKM. Trimming took off 2 bases at V and 3 bases at J, with 7 bases between the two ends. CDR3 coding DNA: TGTGCCAGCAGTTTACCCCATGACACTGAAGCTTTCTTT. This codes for CASSLPHDTEAFF.

V usage is TRBV7-9 and J usage is TRBJ1-5; a possible D gene is TRBD1 (6 bases). Germline V gene data show CDR1 as SEHNR and CDR2 as FQNEAQ (reference sequence). The CDR3 has 14 amino acids. Trimming shortened V by 1 base and J by 6 bases, and 10 bases separated the two germline ends. In DNA, the CDR3 is TGTGCCAGCAGCTTAGAAGCAGGGGCTCAGCCCCAGCATTTT. This gives the protein CASSLEAGAQPQHF.

The J gene is TRBJ2-2, the V gene TRBV9; D is perhaps TRBD2 (6 bases). The CDR3 totals 13 residues. V lost 5 bases and J lost 6, with 11 bases in between. Germline CDR1 SGDLS, CDR2 YYNGEE. The CDR3 here is CASSRGSAGELFF. In nucleotides, the CDR3 is TGTGCCAGCAGTCGGGGGAGCGCCGGGGAGCTGTTTTTT.

The chain links TRBV7-6 to TRBJ1-2; D possibly corresponds to TRBD1 (6 bases). Germline V gene lookup returns CDR1 SGHVS and CDR2 FNYEAQ. The CDR3 contains 16 residues. V lost 5 bases and J lost 4, with 20 bases in between. CDR3 amino acids: CASSAGDQSFIYGYTF. The DNA of the CDR3 is TGTGCCAGCAGCGCAGGGGACCAGTCATTCATCTATGGCTACACCTTC.

To note about this clone: An end of the junction differs from the germline gene, which may be a read error. The chain couples TRBV7-9 to TRBJ1-5; maybe TRBD1 (5 bases). Germline CDR1 reads SEHNR; CDR2 reads FQNEAQ (reference sequence). The CDR3 runs 12 residues. The CDR3 bases are TGTTCCAGCAGCCCGGGGGATCAGCCCCAGCATTTT. Amino acids: CSSSPGDQPQHF. Combining the CDR3 with reference TRBV7-9 and TRBJ1-5 gives the whole variable domain DTGVSQNPRHKITKRGQNVTFRCDPISEHNRLYWYRQTLGQGPEFLTYFQNEAQLEKSRLLSDRFSAERPKGSFSTLEIQRTEQGDSAMYLCSSSPGDQPQHFGDGTRLSIL.

The chain joins TRBV29-1 to TRBJ2-5; 16 bases map to TRBD2. Trimming at V came to 6 bases and at J to 7 bases, leaving 14 bases not matched to a gene. CDR3 size: 17 residues. Per the germline V gene, CDR1 is SQVTM and CDR2 is ANQGSEA. CDR3 nucleotide sequence: TGCAGCGTGACCGGGACTAGCGGGAGGGCGGGGGTGGGGACCCAGTACTTC. It translates to CSVTGTSGRAGVGTQYF.

The CDR3 nucleotides read TGTGCCAGCGCGATGGAGACAGTCATATCCTACGAGCAGTACTTC. Protein product: CASAMETVISYEQYF. The V call is TRBV6-1, the J call TRBJ2-7; D might be TRBD1 (5 bases). The CDR3 is 15 amino acids. The V end lost 8 bases, the J end lost 1 base, and 18 bases lay between the germline ends. CDR1 and CDR2 (germline): MNHNS, SASEGT.

This chain joins TRBV12-5 and TRBJ1-1; 8 bases are a match to TRBD1. Germline-derived CDR1 and CDR2 are LGHNT and FRNRAP. Trimming cost V 2 bases and J 4 bases; bases outside gene matches: 0. The CDR3 totals 13 residues. The CDR3 here is CASGLTGGTEAFF. In DNA form, the CDR3 reads TGTGCTAGTGGTTTGACAGGGGGCACTGAAGCTTTCTTT.

V is TRBV7-9 and J is TRBJ2-3, with 9 bases matching TRBD1. Germline V gene lookup returns CDR1 SEHNR and CDR2 FQNEAQ (reference sequence). The J segment lost 4 bases and the V segment lost 5 bases, leaving 10 bases of the junction unmatched. The CDR3 sequence is 16 residues long. The CDR3 DNA sequence: TGTGCCAGCAGCAATACCGGGACAGGGATCTCAGATACGCAGTATTTT. It specifies CASSNTGTGISDTQYF.

The rearrangement joins TRBV5-1 to TRBJ2-5; weak D call: TRBD2 (5 bases). V lost 5 bases and J 3 bases, leaving 5 bases between the germline ends. The CDR3 contains 11 residues. Germline V gene data show CDR1 as SGHRS and CDR2 as YFSETQ. The CDR3 coding sequence is TGCGCCAGCAGGAGGGAAGAGACCCAGTACTTC. This encodes CASRREETQYF.

The chain links TRBV27 to TRBJ2-7; 8 positions match TRBD1. The junction had 2 bases not matched to a gene; V was cut back by 5 bases and J by 2 bases. The CDR3 is made up of 13 amino acids. Germline V CDR1 and CDR2: MNHEY, SMNVEV (reference sequence). DNA of the CDR3: TGTGCCAGCAGTGACAGGGGAGCCTACGAGCAGTACTTC. The encoded protein is CASSDRGAYEQYF.

V usage is TRBV5-1 and J usage is TRBJ1-1; D gene ambiguous. Trimming took off 0 bases at V and 1 base at J, with 10 bases between the two ends. Germline V gene data show CDR1 as SGHRS and CDR2 as YFSETQ. This CDR3 contains 15 residues. CDR3 DNA: TGCGCCAGCAGCTTGGTCGGGTCGACGAACACTGAAGCTTTCTTT. This encodes CASSLVGSTNTEAFF.

The chain carries TRBV29-1 and TRBJ2-5; D remains unclear. Germline V gene sequence: CDR1 SQVTM, CDR2 ANQGSEA. CDR3 size: 13 residues. V lost 4 bases and J lost 2, with 11 bases in between. The CDR3 here is CSVGPARQETQYF. CDR3 in DNA: TGCAGCGTTGGGCCCGCTAGACAAGAGACCCAGTACTTC.

The CDR3 coding sequence is TGCGCCAGCAGCGTCAGGGCCACCGTGGGGACCGGGGAGCTGTTTTTT. It specifies CASSVRATVGTGELFF. V is TRBV5-1 and J is TRBJ2-2, with D possibly being TRBD1 (5 bases). CDR1 is SGHRS and CDR2 is YFSETQ in the germline V gene. Between the trimmed V and J ends, which lost 4 bases and 5 bases, there was a span of 18 bases. The CDR3 sequence is 16 residues long.